The sequence of this T cell receptor (beta chain) was determined in a study of early T cells in non-severe SARS-CoV-2 infection. The CDR3 runs to 15 residues. V gave up 4 bases and J gave up 8 bases; unmatched junction bases: 4. Germline CDR1 KGHDR, CDR2 SFDVKD. One entry per CDR3 protein results from TCRdb running MiXCR on the 5' RACE reads. Here the sample spans around 67,000 distinct CDR3 sequences, around 11% being singletons. Sequencing was carried out using whole blood. The V gene is TRBV24-1, the J gene TRBJ2-1, with TRBD2 matching 13 bases. The TCR originated in an adult who was a healthcare worker with PCR-confirmed SARS-CoV-2 infection or an uninfected control (not recorded which). The CDR3 sequence is CATSDPGTSGDEQFF. Written as DNA, the CDR3 is TGTGCCACCAGTGACCCCGGGACTAGCGGGGATGAGCAGTTCTTC.